The present entry profiles one TCR beta chain with its context. This clone was found once. Its antigen is still unknown. Per-base quality was not reported, and no clone a single base away is much larger than it. TCRbeta CDR3 regions were amplified from genomic DNA by means of the immunoSEQ Assay, a bias-controlled multiplex PCR. Processing in the source paper ran as follows. The number of nucleated cells in each sample was estimated from the amplification of reference gene primers within the assay. To quantify the absolute abundance of each unique TCRbeta CDR3 rearrangement, sequence reads were collapsed and filtered. For each sample, productive Simpson clonality was calculated as the square root of Simpson's diversity index over productive rearrangements. TCRdb holds this immuneACCESS table with in-frame rearrangements only. Some clones are missing; in checked studies, unresolved V genes explain under half, and the rest has no known cause. V and J calls plus clone size are reproduced from that table; the DNA served to infer D and trimming. The table for this sample lists under 300,000 clones; around 90% of them were counted only once. Jointly, the top ten make up more than 0.95% of the sample.

This sample is drawn from a study of blood T cell repertoires in COVID-19 (dated by TCRdb to 2020 to 2021). For the study in its entirety: Samples from collaborators originated in the United States, Italy and Spain and spanned both the acute and convalescent phases of COVID-19. HLA class I and class II types, where available, came from metadata supplied by the sample provider rather than from assay-based typing. The sample metadata nearly always contained a de-identified subject ID, COVID-19 status, age in years and sex. The dataset comprised deeply sampled blood TCRbeta repertoires from subjects exposed to, actively infected with, or recovered from COVID-19. The repertoires were released in a freely available public database meant as a resource for research on the immune response to SARS-CoV-2. The material from the prospective study consisted of cDNA or gDNA derived from T cells, B-cell-depleted T cells, or PBMCs. The samples were drawn from two sources: the first 160 participants of the ongoing ImmuneRACE study, and 950 to 1,500 subjects contributed by 6 global collaborators. Beyond this particular receptor, the publication reports: The amount of clinical and demographic metadata varied by source and participant and was provided uncurated.

Another Seattle source contributed samples from volunteer blood donors who had recovered from COVID-19. Whole blood was collected in K2EDTA tubes by collaborating institutions according to the institutions' own protocols. For TCRbeta analysis, collaborators shipped samples in one of three forms: frozen whole blood, isolated PBMCs, or DNA extracted from either of those sample types. V is cut by 4 bases and J by 0 bases, and the space between the germline ends is 22 bases. Measured from the cysteine to the phenylalanine, the CDR3 is 18 residues long. Left in the record is the CDR3 DNA by itself, 54 bases read in frame from the first base. The germline V gene sets CDR1 to LGHNA and CDR2 to YNFKEQ.

Sequenced input: peripheral blood. This sequence was found in a woman aged 40 to 49 who had recovered from COVID-19. The chain is encoded by TRBV4-2 joined to TRBJ2-7; the best D guess is TRBD1, with 6 bases matching. CDR3 loop: CASSPHNPWDIYSYEQYF. The DNA reads TGTGCCAGCAGCCCGCACAACCCTTGGGACATATACTCCTACGAGCAGTACTTC.